This TCR beta chain was captured by sequencing in a study of human T cells and chemical hapten exposure. Study-wide results and limits: Significantly more large CDR3 similarity clusters arose among expanded TCRs than among controls.

Time point reported: pre-sensitization, week 0. As for treatment: therapeutic diphenylcyclopropenone sensitization with weekly scalp DPC. Total RNA was extracted from unfractionated whole blood. It was the library that attached unique molecular identifiers to individual cDNA molecules. TCRdb analysed the RACE reads with MiXCR anew, one entry per CDR3 protein. Found here are roughly 56,000 distinct CDR3 sequences, about 9.6% of them singletons; the top ten hold approximately 9.6%. This CDR3 spans 15 amino acids. Deletions cut 2 bases from V and 2 bases from J, with 12 bases between. A word on this clonotype: The target antigen is unknown.

This clonotype was obtained from a woman in her 30s with alopecia areata. Some clones in this sample may be carry-over from other donors' samples. Sequencing was performed on whole blood, taken in connection with sensitization to the hapten diphenylcyclopropenone (DPC). The chain joins TRBV12-3 or TRBV12-4 to TRBJ1-1, with TRBD1 as a possible D gene (5 bases). CDR3 residues: CASSLSGLRNTEAFF. Here the CDR3 DNA reads TGTGCCAGCAGTTTATCAGGGTTAAGAAACACTGAAGCTTTCTTT.